This TCR beta chain was obtained from a study of a mutant IDH1 vaccine in newly diagnosed glioma. Time point meaning: week 47, end of study. Each dose of the vaccine consisted of 300 ug of mutant IDH1 20-mer peptide, with topical imiquimod. Each of the donors came in with new WHO grade 3 or 4 astrocytomas that were IDH1-mutant and ATRX-lost. Method: immunoSEQ multiplex PCR; TCRdb's copy keeps in-frame clones and lacks some. The profile shows around 100,000 clones, roughly 90% of them singletons. Concerning this clone itself: The antigen is undetermined.

The CDR3 has 14 amino acids. Germline loops: CDR1 MDHEN, CDR2 SYDVKM. The V gene lost 1 base and the J gene lost 3 bases, with 7 bases spanning the gap. The sample here was PBMCs, taken from a glioma patient whose treatment included an IDH1 peptide vaccine. The receptor was isolated from a woman aged 45-65 years with glioma. The chain couples TRBV28 to TRBJ1-5; the D is unclear. Here the CDR3 DNA reads TGTGCCAGCAGTTTATACGGCATCAATCAGCCCCAGCATTTT. This sequence encodes CASSLYGINQPQHF.